The 26 T cell receptor beta chains in this list originate from one sample, sequenced in a study of T cells in Graves' hyperthyroidism and ophthalmopathy. It was RNA transcripts that yielded the amplified TCR beta CDR3 regions. Initially, a first-round RT-PCR of the TCR CDR3 employed the HTBI primer set. MiXCR, applied by TCRdb to the multiplex PCR reads, yields one record per CDR3 protein. Of hundreds of thousands of distinct CDR3 sequences listed, around 16% are singletons. Sequenced input: blood. All receptors derive from a woman aged 18-29 years with Graves' hyperthyroidism.

This clonotype occurred many times. J is TRBJ2-5 and V is TRBV7-9; D call uncertain. CDR3 length: 12 amino acids. Germline CDR1 and CDR2: SEHNR and FQNEAQ (reference sequence). The V and J ends lost 3 bases and 5 bases respectively, with 7 bases between them. DNA for the CDR3: TGTGCCAGCAGCTTTGGATCGGAGACCCAGTACTTC. Translation: CASSFGSETQYF.

To note about this clonotype: A read error may explain this, as a much larger clone is one base away. The V call is TRBV6-1, the J call TRBJ1-2; unclear D gene. V lost 8 bases to trimming and J lost 7 bases, with 14 bases between them. The CDR3 contains 12 residues. Germline V CDR1 and CDR2: MNHNS, SASEGT. In DNA, the CDR3 is TGTGCCAGCGGTGCCACCGGGTCTGGCTACACCTTC. This sequence encodes CASGATGSGYTF.

This clonotype was seen at least ten times. The V gene is TRBV7-2, the J gene TRBJ2-3; D not certain. CDR3 length equals 13 residues. Germline values: CDR1 SGHTA, CDR2 FQGNSA. Trimming stripped 2 bases from V and 2 bases from J, with 5 bases between. As DNA, the CDR3 is TGTGCCAGCAGCTTAACTATCACAGATACGCAGTATTTT. Its translation: CASSLTITDTQYF.

This clonotype was seen a few times. The conserved phenylalanine or tryptophan is not found at the CDR3 terminus, so this likely reflects a read error. The rearrangement links TRBV6-1 to TRBJ2-5, with D hard to call. The V end lost 6 bases, the J end lost 5 bases, and 16 bases lay between the germline ends. The CDR3 has 14 amino acids. Germline CDR1 reads MNHNS; CDR2 reads SASEGT. CDR3 DNA sequence: TGTGCCAGCAGACCGGGCCCCCCACAGGAGACCCAGTACCTC. Translation: CASRPGPPQETQYL.

There are many counts of this clonotype. The chain carries TRBV29-1 and TRBJ2-6; D is unclear. Germline loops: CDR1 SQVTM, CDR2 ANQGSEA. CDR3 length: 16 residues. V lost 0 bases and J 0 bases, leaving 9 bases between the germline ends. The CDR3 is CSVEDRLDSGANVLTF. CDR3 nucleotide sequence: TGCAGCGTTGAAGACCGACTCGACTCTGGGGCCAACGTCCTGACTTTC.

This clonotype was detected ten times or more. The chain employs TRBV12-3 or TRBV12-4 and TRBJ1-5; 9 nucleotides match TRBD1. The junction had 9 bases not matched to a gene; V was cut back by 6 bases and J by 6 bases. This CDR3 region has 15 residues. The CDR3 here is CASSQRWDRAQPQHF. The CDR3 region has the DNA TGTGCCAGCAGCCAACGCTGGGACAGGGCTCAGCCCCAGCATTTT.

This rearrangement joins TRBV28 to TRBJ1-1, with D possibly matching TRBD1 (5 bases). CDR1 and CDR2 from the germline V gene are MDHEN and SYDVKM. V lost 5 bases to trimming and J lost 8 bases, with 12 bases between them. The CDR3 runs to 12 residues. This chain's CDR3 is CASSIRRGEAFF. The CDR3 DNA sequence: TGTGCCAGCAGTATCCGACGGGGGGAAGCTTTCTTT.

J is TRBJ2-6 and V is TRBV10-3, with 10 positions matching TRBD1. Germline V CDR1 and CDR2: ENHRY, SYGVKD. The CDR3 totals 17 residues. J gave up 2 bases and V 6 bases, and 7 bases lay outside the gene matches. The CDR3 loop is CAIRAGQGSTGANVLTF. The CDR3 DNA sequence: TGTGCCATCAGGGCGGGACAGGGGTCTACTGGGGCCAACGTCCTGACTTTC.

This clonotype was recorded at least ten times. The CDR3: CASTTVRSDEQFF. CDR3 nucleotides: TGTGCCAGCACGACAGTACGGAGCGATGAGCAGTTCTTC. The J gene is TRBJ2-1, the V gene TRBV6-1, with a weak D call TRBD1 (5 bases). The germline CDR1 and CDR2 sequences are MNHNS and SASEGT. The CDR3 runs to 13 residues. Between the trimmed V and J ends, which lost 7 bases and 8 bases, there was a span of 15 bases.

Regarding this clonotype: Being one base from a much bigger clone, this may be a read error. The chain carries TRBV2 and TRBJ1-6; TRBD1 matches 8 bases. CDR1 and CDR2 from the germline V gene are SNHLY and FYNNEI. CDR3 length equals 15 residues. CDR3 bases: TGTGCCAGCAGTGAACAGACAGGGGATAATTCACGCCTCCACTTT. Translated: CASSEQTGDNSRLHF.

This clonotype was counted a few times. The rearrangement joins TRBV20-1 to TRBJ2-2; the match to TRBD2 covers 8 bases. CDR1 and CDR2 (germline): DFQATT, SNEGSKA (reference sequence). The CDR3 sequence is 17 residues long. The ends lost 0 bases at V and 0 bases at J; junction bases unmatched: 6. This CDR3 is CSARDYERGPNTGELFF. The CDR3 bases are TGCAGTGCTAGAGATTACGAGCGGGGGCCGAACACCGGGGAGCTGTTTTTT.

This clonotype was found many times. The V call is TRBV12-3 or TRBV12-4, the J call TRBJ1-2, with 9 nucleotides matching TRBD1. V dropped 6 bases and J dropped 8; count of bases not matched to a gene: 13. This CDR3 is 15 amino acids long. The CDR3 region has the DNA TGTGCCAGCAGGCCCGGACAGGGGATAAGCTGGGGCTACACCTTC. This codes for CASRPGQGISWGYTF.

The table lists this clonotype with many counts. The V gene is TRBV20-1, the J gene TRBJ1-4; the D is unclear. Germline V gene sequence: CDR1 DFQATT, CDR2 SNEGSKA (reference sequence). CDR3 length: 14 amino acids. V dropped 5 bases and J dropped 0 bases, with 10 bases sitting between them. The CDR3 DNA reads as TGCAGTGCTCCGGGTGGGGCAACTAATGAAAAACTGTTTTTT. Translation: CSAPGGATNEKLFF.

This clonotype was counted at least ten times. This chain links TRBV3-1 with TRBJ2-1; D call uncertain. Germline V gene lookup returns CDR1 LGHDT and CDR2 YNNKEL (reference sequence). V dropped 1 base and J dropped 9 bases, with 16 bases sitting between them. This CDR3 contains 15 residues. CDR3 nucleotide sequence: TGTGCCAGCAGCCAAGCCTTTATGGAGCCCCGTGAGCAGTTCTTC. Residues: CASSQAFMEPREQFF.

This clonotype was detected a few times. With a much larger clone just one base away, this may be a read error. The rearrangement uses TRBV3-1 and TRBJ2-3; TRBD2 matches at 10 bases. J gave up 1 base and V 4 bases, and 5 bases lay outside the gene matches. CDR1 and CDR2 from the germline V gene are LGHDT and YNNKEL (reference sequence). This CDR3 is built from 16 residues. The CDR3 region has the DNA TGTGCCAGCAGCCCAGAGCGGGAGGGGGGCACAGATACGCAGTATTTT. The encoded protein is CASSPEREGGTDTQYF.

This clonotype was seen many times. This chain uses TRBV7-9 with TRBJ2-1, with a weak D call TRBD2 (6 bases). The CDR3 extends over 15 amino acids. Germline CDR1 is SEHNR and CDR2 is FQNEAQ (reference sequence). Trimming shortened V by 1 base and J by 3 bases, and 10 bases separated the two germline ends. The CDR3 bases are TGTGCCAGCAGCTTAGTTCAGGGACTCTACAATGAGCAGTTCTTC. This sequence encodes CASSLVQGLYNEQFF.

This clonotype was observed a few times. The chain carries TRBV9 and TRBJ2-1, with a tentative D call TRBD2 (6 bases). V lost 4 bases, J lost 3 bases, and 11 bases lay in between. The CDR3 has 14 residues. Germline values: CDR1 SGDLS, CDR2 YYNGEE. CDR3 amino acids: CASSRRRDYNEQFF. In nucleotides, the CDR3 is TGTGCCAGCAGCAGGAGGCGGGACTACAATGAGCAGTTCTTC.

DNA for the CDR3: TGTGCCAGCAGCTTAAGCACAGGGGAGACCTACGAGCAGTACTTC. This codes for CASSLSTGETYEQYF. This chain links TRBV5-5 with TRBJ2-7; 7 positions match TRBD1. The length of the CDR3 is 15 residues. V gave up 2 bases and J gave up 2 bases; unmatched junction bases: 7. From germline, CDR1 is SGHKS and CDR2 YYEKEE (reference sequence).

This clonotype was detected many times. The V gene is TRBV20-1, the J gene TRBJ2-7; D is ambiguous. The V end was cut by 6 bases, the J end by 0 bases, with 12 bases between. CDR1 DFQATT and CDR2 SNEGSKA come from the germline V gene (reference sequence). This CDR3 region has 13 residues. The CDR3 is CSAYRHGSYEQYF. The CDR3 DNA is TGCAGTGCCTACCGTCACGGCTCCTACGAGCAGTACTTC.

This clonotype occurred many times. V is TRBV19 and J is TRBJ2-7; a weak D match, TRBD2 (5 bases). Germline CDR1 LNHDA, CDR2 SQIVND (reference sequence). V was pared by 6 bases and J by 1 base, with 13 bases between. This CDR3 comprises 14 residues. The DNA of the CDR3 is TGTGCCAGTAGCCAAAAGCGGCAGTCCTACGAGCAGTACTTC. It specifies CASSQKRQSYEQYF.

This clonotype was observed many times. An end of the junction does not agree with germline; a read error may underlie this. The J gene is TRBJ2-7, the V gene TRBV5-1; a weak D match, TRBD1 (6 bases). The CDR3 has 13 amino acids. Per germline, CDR1 SGHRS and CDR2 YFSETQ. CDR3 sequence reads: CASRLDRWYEQYF. For the CDR3, the DNA is TGCGCCAGCAGATTGGACAGATGGTACGAGCAGTACTTC.

This clonotype has at least ten counts. The chain combines TRBV30 with TRBJ2-7; 8 bases match TRBD2. CDR3 length: 14 amino acids. J lost 6 bases, V lost 0 bases, and 7 bases had no gene match. Germline loops: CDR1 GTSNPN, CDR2 SVGIG (reference sequence). The CDR3 is CAWSVQSGRPEQYF. The CDR3 DNA reads TGTGCCTGGAGTGTACAAAGCGGGAGACCCGAGCAGTACTTC.

This clonotype was counted at least ten times. The rearrangement joins TRBV5-1 to TRBJ2-5; TRBD1 might be the D (5 bases). This CDR3 comprises 16 residues. Germline CDR1 reads SGHRS; CDR2 reads YFSETQ. Trimming left V 0 bases short and J 5 bases short, with 17 bases between. The DNA for the CDR3 is TGCGCCAGCAGCTTGGGTTACCAGGGTACGATGGAGACCCAGTACTTC. Its protein product is CASSLGYQGTMETQYF. The whole variable domain, filled in from reference TRBV5-1 and TRBJ2-5, reads KAGVTQTPRYLIKTRGQQVTLSCSPISGHRSVSWYQQTPGQGLQFLFEYFSETQRNKGNFPGRFSGRQFSNSRSEMNVSTLELGDSALYLCASSLGYQGTMETQYFGPGTRLLVL.

This clonotype has ten or more counts. This chain links TRBV4-2 with TRBJ2-1; 12 nucleotides match TRBD2. CDR3 length: 16 residues. Germline lookup yields CDR1 LGHNA and CDR2 YNFKEQ. V lost 0 bases to trimming and J lost 8 bases; unmatched junction nucleotides: 5. CDR3 in amino acids: CASSQDLASGRDEQFF. The CDR3 nucleotides are TGTGCCAGCAGCCAAGATCTGGCTAGCGGGAGGGATGAGCAGTTCTTC.

This clonotype was observed at least ten times. This sequence joins TRBV5-1 and TRBJ2-1, with D tentatively TRBD2 (6 bases). Looked up from germline, CDR1 is SGHRS and CDR2 is YFSETQ. The V end lost 6 bases, the J end lost 4 bases, and 20 bases lay between the germline ends. The CDR3 runs to 16 residues. This CDR3 reads CASNRIGGAGYNEQFF. The CDR3 region has the DNA TGCGCCAGCAATAGAATTGGAGGGGCCGGGTACAATGAGCAGTTCTTC.

This clonotype was counted ten times or more. The genes are TRBV27 and TRBJ2-7, with 7 positions matching TRBD1. Per germline, CDR1 MNHEY and CDR2 SMNVEV (reference sequence). The CDR3 length is 14 residues. The V and J ends lost 5 bases and 1 base, in that order; junction bases with no gene match: 5. CDR3 nucleotide sequence: TGTGCCAGCAGTCAGAGACAGGGTTCCTACGAGCAGTACTTC. This translates into CASSQRQGSYEQYF.